The present entry profiles one TCR beta chain with its context. The data are from a study of T cell changes during pregnancy in multiple sclerosis. Germline loops: CDR1 LNHDA, CDR2 SQIVND (reference sequence). The CDR3 loop spans 15 amino acids. V lost 3 bases to trimming and J lost 4 bases; unmatched junction nucleotides: 5. Produced via immunoSEQ multiplex PCR; TCRdb's table is partial and in-frame only. Altogether 75,000 to 80,000 clones are present, 90% to 95% being singletons, with the ten largest covering 2% to 3%. The V call is TRBV19, the J call TRBJ1-4; TRBD1 agrees at 7 bases. The sample consisted of peripheral blood, taken after pregnancy. The sequence came from a female donor in good health, enrolled as a control in a pregnancy study. CDR3 in amino acids: CASSIPGQYNEKLFF. CDR3 in DNA: TGTGCCAGTAGTATTCCGGGACAGTATAATGAAAAACTGTTTTTT.